This section outlines one T cell receptor beta chain sequence together with its context. This record comes from a study of blood T cell repertoires in COVID-19. V lost 4 bases, J lost 6 bases, and 13 bases lay in between. The CDR3 totals 13 residues. The germline V gene encodes CDR1 SQVTM and CDR2 ANQGSEA. TCRdb's table, derived via immunoSEQ multiplex PCR, lists solely in-frame clones and lacks some. The table lists some 180,000 clones, roughly 86% of them singletons, with under 3.5% in the top ten. The chain combines TRBV29-1 with TRBJ2-1, with D possibly being TRBD1 (6 bases). The sequenced material came from peripheral blood. This TCR was recovered from a woman at least 80 years old with COVID-19, enrolled during active disease. The CDR3 bases are TGCAGCGTTGCTCGACAGGTTGGCAATGAGCAGTTCTTC. Amino acids: CSVARQVGNEQFF.